This T cell receptor (beta chain) was recovered during a study of identical twins. The germline CDR1 and CDR2 sequences are ENHRY and SYGVKD. The CDR3 covers 13 residues. Trimming at V came to 10 bases and at J to 1 base, leaving 3 bases not matched to a gene. Whole-study results and caveats: Beta out-of-frame sequences showed weaker excess twin sharing. Conclusions leaned on cross-sectional statistical analysis and did not track the same donors over time.

In TCRdb, the 5' RACE reads were re-called with MiXCR into one record per CDR3 protein. The sample contains nearly 900,000 distinct CDR3 sequences, about 12% of which appear only once. All donors comprised healthy Caucasians. Worth noting for this clonotype: Antigen: not known.

The same data also went into a second study, on yellow fever vaccine responses in identical twins.

The rearrangement joins TRBV10-3 to TRBJ2-7; 11 positions match TRBD2. Material: PBMCs. This receptor was taken from a woman aged 18-30 years in good health. The CDR3 coding sequence is TGTGCCACAAGACTAGCGGGATCCTACGAGCAGTACGTC. It specifies CATRLAGSYEQYV.